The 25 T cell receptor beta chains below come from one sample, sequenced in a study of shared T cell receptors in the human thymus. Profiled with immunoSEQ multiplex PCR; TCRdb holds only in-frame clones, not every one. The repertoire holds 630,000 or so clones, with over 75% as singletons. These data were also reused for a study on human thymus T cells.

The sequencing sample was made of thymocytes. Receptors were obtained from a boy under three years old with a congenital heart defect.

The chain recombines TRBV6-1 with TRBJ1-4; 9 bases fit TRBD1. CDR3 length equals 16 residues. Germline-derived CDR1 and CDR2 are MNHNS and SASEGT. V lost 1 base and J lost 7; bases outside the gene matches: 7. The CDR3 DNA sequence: TGTGCCAGCAGTGAAGACAGGGGGCCTACAATTGAAAAACTGTTTTTT. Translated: CASSEDRGPTIEKLFF.

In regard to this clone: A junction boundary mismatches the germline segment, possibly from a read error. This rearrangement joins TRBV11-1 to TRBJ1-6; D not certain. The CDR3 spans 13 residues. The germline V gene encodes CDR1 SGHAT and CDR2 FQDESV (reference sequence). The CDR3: CASSSSYNSPLHF. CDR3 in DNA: TGTGCCAGCAGCAGTTCCTATAATTCCCCCCTCCACTTT.

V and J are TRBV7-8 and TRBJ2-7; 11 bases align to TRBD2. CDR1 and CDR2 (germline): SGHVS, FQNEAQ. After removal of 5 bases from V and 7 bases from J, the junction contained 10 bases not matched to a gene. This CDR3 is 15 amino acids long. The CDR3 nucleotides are TGTGCCAGCAGCCGTACTAGCGGGGGCCCCTCGGAGCAGTACTTC. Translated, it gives CASSRTSGGPSEQYF. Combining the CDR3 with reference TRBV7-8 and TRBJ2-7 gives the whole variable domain GAGVSQSPRYKVAKRGQDVALRCDPISGHVSLFWYQQALGQGPEFLTYFQNEAQLDKSGLPSDRFFAERPEGSVSTLKIQRTQQEDSAVYLCASSRTSGGPSEQYFGPGTRLTVT.

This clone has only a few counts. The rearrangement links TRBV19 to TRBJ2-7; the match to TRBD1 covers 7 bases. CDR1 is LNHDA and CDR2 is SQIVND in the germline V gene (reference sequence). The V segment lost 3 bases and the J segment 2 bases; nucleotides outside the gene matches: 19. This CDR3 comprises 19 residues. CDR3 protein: CASSMDHHPSEDRTYEQYF. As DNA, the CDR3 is TGTGCCAGTAGTATGGACCATCACCCAAGTGAGGACAGGACCTACGAGCAGTACTTC. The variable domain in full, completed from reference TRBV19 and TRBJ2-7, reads DGGITQSPKYLFRKEGQNVTLSCEQNLNHDAMYWYRQDPGQGLRLIYYSQIVNDFQKGDIAEGYSVSREKKESFPLTVTSAQKNPTAFYLCASSMDHHPSEDRTYEQYFGPGTRLTVT.

The CDR3 sequence: CASSFLGTGQGNSPLHF. Here the CDR3 DNA reads TGTGCCAGCAGTTTCTTGGGAACGGGACAGGGGAATTCACCCCTCCACTTT. The V and J genes are TRBV27 and TRBJ1-6; 10 positions match TRBD1. This CDR3 is built from 17 residues. Trimming at V came to 3 bases and at J to 7 bases, leaving 9 bases not matched to a gene. CDR1 and CDR2 (germline): MNHEY, SMNVEV (reference sequence).

The CDR3 protein is CASSTGEGYTDTQYF. The CDR3 region has the DNA TGTGCCAGCAGCACCGGGGAGGGGTACACAGATACGCAGTATTTT. J is TRBJ2-3 and V is TRBV5-6; TRBD2 aligns across 7 bases. There are 15 residues in the CDR3. CDR1 is SGHDT, CDR2 YYEEEE, per germline. Trimming took 4 bases from V and 2 from J; bases not matched to a gene: 7. The complete variable domain, with remaining parts taken from reference TRBV5-6 and TRBJ2-3, reads DAGVTQSPTHLIKTRGQQVTLRCSPKSGHDTVSWYQQALGQGPQFIFQYYEEEERQRGNFPDRFSGHQFPNYSSELNVNALLLGDSALYLCASSTGEGYTDTQYFGPGTRLTVL.

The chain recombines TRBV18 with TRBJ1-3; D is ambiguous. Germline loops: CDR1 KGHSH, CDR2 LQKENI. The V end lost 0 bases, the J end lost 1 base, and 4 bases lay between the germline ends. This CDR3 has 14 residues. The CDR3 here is CASSPPFSGNTIYF. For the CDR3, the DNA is TGTGCCAGCTCACCACCCTTTTCTGGAAACACCATATATTTT.

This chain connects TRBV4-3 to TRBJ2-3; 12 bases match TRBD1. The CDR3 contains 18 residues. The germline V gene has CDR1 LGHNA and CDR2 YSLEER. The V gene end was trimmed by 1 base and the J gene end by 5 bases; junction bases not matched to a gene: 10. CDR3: CASSQVFPGQGARDTQYF. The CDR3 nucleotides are TGCGCCAGCAGCCAAGTCTTCCCGGGACAGGGGGCGCGAGATACGCAGTATTTT.

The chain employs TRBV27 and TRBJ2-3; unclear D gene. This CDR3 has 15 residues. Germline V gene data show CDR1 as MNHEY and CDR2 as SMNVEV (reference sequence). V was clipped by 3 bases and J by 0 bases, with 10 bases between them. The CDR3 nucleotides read TGTGCCAGCAGTTTGAGGCTTTCTAGCACAGATACGCAGTATTTT. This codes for CASSLRLSSTDTQYF.

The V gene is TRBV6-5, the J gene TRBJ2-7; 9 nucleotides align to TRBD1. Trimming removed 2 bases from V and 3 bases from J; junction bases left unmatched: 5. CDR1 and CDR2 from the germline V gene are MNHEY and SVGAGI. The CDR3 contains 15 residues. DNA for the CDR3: TGTGCCAGCAGTTACGTGAGACAGGGGGACTACGAGCAGTACTTC. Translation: CASSYVRQGDYEQYF.

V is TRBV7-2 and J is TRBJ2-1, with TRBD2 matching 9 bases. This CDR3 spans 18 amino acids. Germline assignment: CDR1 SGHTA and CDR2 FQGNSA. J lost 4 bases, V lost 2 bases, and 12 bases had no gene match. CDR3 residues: CASSLMGAGGPRYNEQFF. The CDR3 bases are TGTGCCAGCAGCTTAATGGGCGCGGGAGGGCCCAGATACAATGAGCAGTTCTTC.

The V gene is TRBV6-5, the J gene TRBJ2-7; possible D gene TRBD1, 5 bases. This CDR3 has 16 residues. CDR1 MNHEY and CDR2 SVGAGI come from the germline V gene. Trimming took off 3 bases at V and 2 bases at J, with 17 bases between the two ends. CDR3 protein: CASSYGQGTTPYEQYF. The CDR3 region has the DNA TGTGCCAGCAGTTATGGGCAGGGTACCACTCCCTACGAGCAGTACTTC.

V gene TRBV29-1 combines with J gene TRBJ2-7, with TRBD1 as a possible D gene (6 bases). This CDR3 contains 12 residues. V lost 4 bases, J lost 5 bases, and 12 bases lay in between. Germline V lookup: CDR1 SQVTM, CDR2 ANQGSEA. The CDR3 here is CSVVNRENEQYF. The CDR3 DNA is TGCAGCGTTGTTAACAGGGAGAACGAGCAGTACTTC.

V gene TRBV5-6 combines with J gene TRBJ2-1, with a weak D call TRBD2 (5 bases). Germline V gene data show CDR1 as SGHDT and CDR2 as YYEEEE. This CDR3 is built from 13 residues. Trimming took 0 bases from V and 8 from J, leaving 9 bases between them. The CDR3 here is CASSLARGDEQFF. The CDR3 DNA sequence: TGTGCCAGCAGCTTGGCCCGGGGAGATGAGCAGTTCTTC.

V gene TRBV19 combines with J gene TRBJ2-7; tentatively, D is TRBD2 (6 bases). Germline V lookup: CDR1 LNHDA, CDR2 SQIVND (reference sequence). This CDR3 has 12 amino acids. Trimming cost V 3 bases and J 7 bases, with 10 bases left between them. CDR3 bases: TGTGCCAGTAGTATGCTGGGGGGAGAGCAGTACTTC. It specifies CASSMLGGEQYF.

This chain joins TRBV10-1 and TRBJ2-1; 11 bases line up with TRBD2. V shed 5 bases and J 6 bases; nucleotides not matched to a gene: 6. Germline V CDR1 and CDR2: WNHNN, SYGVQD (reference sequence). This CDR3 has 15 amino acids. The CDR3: CASSPLAGESNEQFF. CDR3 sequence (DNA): TGCGCCAGCAGTCCACTAGCGGGAGAGTCCAATGAGCAGTTCTTC.

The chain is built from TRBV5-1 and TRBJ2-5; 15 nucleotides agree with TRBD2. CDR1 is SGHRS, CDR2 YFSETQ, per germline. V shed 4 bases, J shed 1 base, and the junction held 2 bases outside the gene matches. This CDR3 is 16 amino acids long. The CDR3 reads CASSRTSGGGQETQYF. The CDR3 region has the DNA TGCGCCAGCAGCCGGACTAGCGGGGGGGGCCAAGAGACCCAGTACTTC.

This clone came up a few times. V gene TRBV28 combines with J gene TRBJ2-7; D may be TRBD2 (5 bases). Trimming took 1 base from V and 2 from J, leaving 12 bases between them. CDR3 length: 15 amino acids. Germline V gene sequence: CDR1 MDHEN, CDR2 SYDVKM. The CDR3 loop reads CASSLSPGMTYEQYF. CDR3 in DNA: TGTGCCAGCAGTTTATCCCCCGGGATGACCTACGAGCAGTACTTC.

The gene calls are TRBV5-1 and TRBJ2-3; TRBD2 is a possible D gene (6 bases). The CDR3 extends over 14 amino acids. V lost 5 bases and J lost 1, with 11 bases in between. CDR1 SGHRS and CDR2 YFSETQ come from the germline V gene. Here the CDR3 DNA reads TGCGCCAGCAGGCGGGGTGGAGGCACAGATACGCAGTATTTT. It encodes CASRRGGGTDTQYF.

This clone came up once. CDR3 amino acids: CASSFSPLAGVETQYF. The CDR3 coding sequence is TGTGCCAGCAGCTTCTCTCCACTAGCGGGGGTAGAGACCCAGTACTTC. This chain uses TRBV11-1 with TRBJ2-5; the match to TRBD2 covers 11 bases. Looked up from germline, CDR1 is SGHAT and CDR2 is FQDESV (reference sequence). CDR3 length equals 16 residues. V was clipped by 3 bases and J by 4 bases; unmatched bases: 7.

CDR3 in amino acids: CAWSEPGQGASSYEQYF. CDR3 in DNA: TGTGCCTGGAGTGAACCGGGACAGGGGGCCAGCTCCTACGAGCAGTACTTC. The chain is built from TRBV30 and TRBJ2-7, with 12 bases lining up with TRBD1. CDR1 is GTSNPN, CDR2 SVGIG, per germline (reference sequence). This CDR3 has 17 residues. After removal of 1 base from V and 0 bases from J, the junction contained 7 bases not matched to a gene.

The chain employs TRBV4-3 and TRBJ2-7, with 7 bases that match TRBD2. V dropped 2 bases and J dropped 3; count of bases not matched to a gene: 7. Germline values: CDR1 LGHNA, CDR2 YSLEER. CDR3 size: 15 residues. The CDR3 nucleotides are TGCGCCAGCAGCCAATTGCTCTGGGACTACTACGAGCAGTACTTC. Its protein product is CASSQLLWDYYEQYF.

The CDR3 DNA is TGTGCCTGGAGCAGACAGAGACGGAACACTGAAGCTTTCTTT. Translated: CAWSRQRRNTEAFF. This chain joins TRBV30 and TRBJ1-1; possibly TRBD1 for D (5 bases). The length of the CDR3 is 14 residues. Germline assignment: CDR1 GTSNPN and CDR2 SVGIG (reference sequence). V was pared by 3 bases and J by 1 base, with 12 bases between. The variable domain in full, completed from reference TRBV30 and TRBJ1-1, reads SQTIHQWPATLVQPVGSPLSLECTVEGTSNPNLYWYRQAAGRGLQLLFYSVGIGQISSEVPQNLSASRPQDRQFILSSKKLLLSDSGFYLCAWSRQRRNTEAFFGQGTRLTVV.

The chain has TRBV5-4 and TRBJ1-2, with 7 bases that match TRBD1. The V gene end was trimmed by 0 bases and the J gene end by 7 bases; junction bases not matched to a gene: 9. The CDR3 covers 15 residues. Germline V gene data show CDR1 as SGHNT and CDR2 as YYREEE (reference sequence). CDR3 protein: CASSLADRSPPGYTF. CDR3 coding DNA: TGTGCCAGCAGCTTGGCGGACAGGTCCCCTCCTGGCTACACCTTC.

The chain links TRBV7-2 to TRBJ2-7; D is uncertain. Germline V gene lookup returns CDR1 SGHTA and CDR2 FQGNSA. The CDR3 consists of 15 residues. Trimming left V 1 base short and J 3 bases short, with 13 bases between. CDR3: CASSLGALGIYEQYF. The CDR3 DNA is TGTGCCAGCAGCTTAGGGGCGTTGGGCATCTACGAGCAGTACTTC.